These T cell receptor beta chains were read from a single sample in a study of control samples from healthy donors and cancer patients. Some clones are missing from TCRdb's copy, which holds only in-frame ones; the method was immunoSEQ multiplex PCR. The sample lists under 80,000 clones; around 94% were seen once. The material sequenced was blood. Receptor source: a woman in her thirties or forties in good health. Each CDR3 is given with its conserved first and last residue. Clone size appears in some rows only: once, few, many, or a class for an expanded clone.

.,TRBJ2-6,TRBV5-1,CASSWTVSGANVLTF
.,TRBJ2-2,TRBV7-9,CAIQGNTGELFF
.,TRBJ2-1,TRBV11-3,CASSPARHFGYNEQFF
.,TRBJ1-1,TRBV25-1,CASRERGRVGAEAFF
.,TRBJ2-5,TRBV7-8,CASSKGLEETQYF
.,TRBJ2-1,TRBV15,CATSIPEGGVSRIEQFF
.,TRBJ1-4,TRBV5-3,CARSLEGLHNEKLFF
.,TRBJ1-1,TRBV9,CASSVVGGRMNTEAFF
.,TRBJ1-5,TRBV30,CAWGTGWHQPQHF
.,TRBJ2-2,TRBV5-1,CASSLAGDVGELFF
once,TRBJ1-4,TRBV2,CASRQDSTNEKLFF
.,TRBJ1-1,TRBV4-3,CASSQDSGADNTEAFF
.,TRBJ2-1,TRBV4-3,CASSPTDGQYNEQFF
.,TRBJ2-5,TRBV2,CASSEALRQGAETQYF
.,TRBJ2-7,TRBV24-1,CATAGPGMGEQYF
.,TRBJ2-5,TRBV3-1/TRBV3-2,CASSQPRGEGTQYF
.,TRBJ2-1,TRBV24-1,CATSRGGSPYNEQFF
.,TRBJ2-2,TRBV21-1,CASSKGGELFF
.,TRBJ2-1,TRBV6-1,CASSKGAATGGNEQFF
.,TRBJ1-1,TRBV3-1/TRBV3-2,CASSQDIGLAFF
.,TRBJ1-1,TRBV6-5,CASSLRTGRVTEAFF
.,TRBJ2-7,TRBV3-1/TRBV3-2,CASSQDTGSRREQYF
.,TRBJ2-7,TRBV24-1,CATGTFPGQGSVYEQYF
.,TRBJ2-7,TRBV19,CASTSGVREQYF
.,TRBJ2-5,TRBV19,CASSITLQETQYF
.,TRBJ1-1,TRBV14,CASSHVGDPAFF
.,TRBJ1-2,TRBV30,CAWSVGVADGYTF
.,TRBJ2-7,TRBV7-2,CASTPPPAGRYEQYF